This TCR beta chain originates from a study of cytomegalovirus exposure and HLA in healthy donors (dated by TCRdb to about 2017). About the study as a whole: An earlier analysis of several hundred of the donors reported more than 250 Gb of sequence data and 100 million to 140 million unique TCR beta sequences from 150 million to 200 million T cells. Roughly 300 gigabases of sequencing data and around 80 million unique TCR sequences made up an early release that covered approximately 620 HLA-typed donors. The genetic ancestry cluster associated with self-reported Caucasian donors included approximately 85% of the 350 to 500 genotyped donors. The study aimed to test whether cataloging public T cell receptors could reveal signatures of past pathogen exposure. The study profiled the T cell repertoires of around 700 subjects by immunosequencing and related them to cytomegalovirus serostatus. A separate validation cohort of over a hundred different subjects was used in addition to the roughly 700-subject first cohort. High-throughput TCR immunosequencing, statistical association of individual TCRs with disease status, and machine learning were combined to predict cytomegalovirus infection status. A later analysis re-analyzed previously published TCR beta repertoires from roughly 630 donors and added high-resolution HLA genotyping to study TCR occurrence patterns. Rather than drawing on any new phenotypic data, the later analysis identified candidate immune exposures from TCR beta sequences and the way those sequences occurred across donors. An earlier analysis of roughly 600 of the donors used high-throughput TCR beta sequencing to judge whether each TCR beta V gene segment behaved as functional or pseudogenic. Donor age, sex, ethnicity and CMV serostatus were collected together with the repertoire data. A later genetic analysis took genome-wide SNP genotypes for about 55% of the roughly 700 donors and used that subset as a discovery cohort. Every discovery cohort repertoire had been produced on one sequencing platform. HLA typing included class I and class II loci at four-digit resolution. The number of donors typed differed by locus, with about 629-630 for A, B, C, DRB1 and DQB1, 522 for DQA1, 600 to 610 for DPA1, and approximately 470 for DPB1. Roughly five DR-DQ haplotypes were treated as single units for association and clustering because of strong linkage in the cohort. Among several hundred genotyped donors of the cohort, an average of around 220,000 unique TCR beta nucleotide sequences was sequenced per donor, of which 15% to 20% were non-productive. What the work shows at the level of the full study, not this receptor alone: A later analysis found that most CMV-associated TCR beta chains appeared HLA-restricted, with HLA associations seemingly driven largely by CMV exposure. V-gene and J-gene trimming of TCR beta chains was associated with a missense DCLRE1C variant in a later genetic analysis, and the association was replicated in an independent cohort. A later analysis reported that several top co-occurrence clusters appeared linked to parvovirus B19, influenza, CMV and Epstein-Barr virus. Because the 87-base-pair reads could not distinguish some IMGT-functional V segments, including TRBV6-2 and TRBV6-3, those segments were excluded. Because HLA typing was unavailable for some donors at each locus, only the typed subset was used in association tests. Correlated functional status among segregating V segments might be attributable to linkage disequilibrium, but an unknown experimental factor could not be ruled out. A further reported finding was that TCR beta sequences accurately predicted the HLA-A and HLA-B alleles for most subjects in the first cohort. Compared with the approximately 720-donor mean, donors in an Asian-associated ancestry cluster had fewer N-insertions in productive TCRs, according to a later genetic analysis. Compared with equally common non-associated chains, HLA-associated TCR beta chains in a later analysis were more clonally expanded and had lower generation probabilities. A few of the identified cytomegalovirus-associated TCR beta chains were confirmed in vitro to be specific for cytomegalovirus antigens. The classifier was reported to diagnose cytomegalovirus status with high specificity and sensitivity in both the original and validation cohorts. Across donors, most TCR sequences were observed very rarely, whereas some public TCRs were present in many individuals. The cohort was sequenced for TCR beta chains only, and without alpha or paired-chain data the features that could be detected were limited. According to the authors, the approach could potentially be generalized to other disease states and immunological phenotypes. A later analysis associated approximately 17,000 TCR beta sequences with specific HLA alleles at a false discovery rate of 0.05. The sequencing pipeline was judged likely to have produced a cluster of highly shared sequence variants as a technical artifact. The presence/absence analyses assumed that sequencing depth was roughly uniform across donors, and that assumption may not be true. The study listed 164 TCR beta chains as associated with cytomegalovirus. CMV serostatus was the only immune exposure information available for the cohort. In a later analysis, TCR association rates were found to vary across HLA loci, with the most associated TCRs seen for DRB1 alleles and the fewest for HLA-C alleles. In an earlier analysis of fewer than 700 of the donors, most TCR beta V segments appeared in productive rearrangements about 87% or about 30% of the time, broadly matching IMGT annotations. When HLA alleles, especially DR and DQ, strongly co-occurred, attributing TCR associations to individual alleles was difficult. Because counts were too low, around 18 rarely observed V segments, including chromosome 9 orphons, were left out of the earlier analysis of 500 to 650 of the donors.

Trimmed from V: 3 bases; trimmed from J: 5 bases; junction bases lacking a gene match: 5. Looking up the germline V gene yields CDR1 SGHRS and CDR2 YFSETQ. The CDR3 holds 16 amino acids from the cysteine to the phenylalanine. The CDR3 DNA has 48 bases and is translated from base 1. The cohort consisted of 670 or so healthy bone marrow donors. At the time of sampling, all cohort members were nominally healthy, though unrecorded immune exposures were likely present. The donor tested CMV seropositive, placing the donor among the 250 to 350 seropositive members of the cohort. Every donor gave a peripheral blood sample, and the peripheral blood mononuclear cells from that sample were used for TCR beta sequencing. Genomic DNA extraction from the blood cell samples was performed with the Qiagen DNeasy Blood Extraction Kit. Receptor libraries were prepared by the immunoSEQ multiplex PCR assay. The multiplex PCR relied on a mix of 60 forward primers for TCR Vbeta segments and 13 reverse primers for TCR Jbeta segments. A multiplex PCR assay on genomic DNA amplified the CDR3 region of rearranged TCR beta genes. On the Illumina HiSeq System, the amplified TCR beta libraries were sequenced as 87-base-pair reads. On the authors' methods: A later analysis counted 65 million to 90 million unique TCR beta chains across the 550 to 750 repertoires, and around 9.9 million of these chains were shared by at least two donors. Raw reads were error-corrected and collapsed into unique sequences with a nearest-neighbor algorithm that merged closely related sequences to remove PCR and sequencing errors. V, D and J gene segments were assigned by aligning CDR3 sequences to IMGT reference sequences. For a sequence to be retained, at least a six-nucleotide match to both a V gene segment and a J gene segment was required. A rearrangement was called productive if the CDR3 had no stop codons and remained in frame with V and J, and every other rearrangement was called non-productive. CDR3 was defined according to IMGT convention as the region running from the second conserved V-encoded cysteine to the conserved J-encoded phenylalanine. Sequences without an unambiguous match to a single V gene segment were excluded from the earlier analysis of 450 to 650 of the donors. In an earlier analysis of around 600 of the donors, V segments were called functional above 56.7% productive rearrangements and were called segregating when the between-donor standard deviation exceeded 5%. A statistical classification framework was developed to diagnose cytomegalovirus status using the catalog of TCR beta chain sequences. V and J gene assignment, in a later analysis, came from comparing TCR nucleotide sequences with IMGT/GENE-DB human TR gene sequences. A later analysis assigned CDR3 sequences and most-parsimonious VDJ recombination scenarios with the TCRdist pipeline. In a later analysis, each TCR beta chain was defined by its CDR3 amino acid sequence together with its V-gene family, and reads lacking a unique V-gene family were excluded. As a way to deal with suspected cross-contamination and a sequencing artifact, a later analysis dropped approximately 590 nucleotide sequences that were highly shared and had low generation probability. For each public chain, a later analysis derived a clonal expansion index from normalized ranks of inferred template counts within each repertoire. Generation probabilities in a later analysis came from a VDJ recombination model fitted to out-of-frame rearrangements, and those results were checked against IGoR. Hypergeometric tests were used in a later analysis to score TCR-TCR, TCR-HLA and TCR-CMV co-occurrence, with a repertoire-size bias correction applied to the TCR pairs. A later analysis estimated false discovery rates by permuting HLA or CMV assignments 20 times. In a later analysis, co-occurring TCRs were grouped with DBSCAN, and TCRdist sequence similarity was added when clustering was performed within HLA-allele-positive subsets. Repertoires with fewer than 30,000 or more than 120,000 public chains, plus five repertoires with anomalous nucleotide sharing, were excluded from co-occurrence clustering. The clones in this table, taken by TCRdb from immuneACCESS, are in-frame only. Not every clone is retained; where verified, under half of the shortfall comes from an unresolved V gene, and the cause of the rest is unknown. D and trimming were read from the DNA, whereas the V and J calls and clone size are those reported in that table. Within this sample are over 150,000 clones, with approximately 85% of them counted one time only. The ten largest clonotypes hold less than 1% of the sample.

This clone came up once. Its antigen specificity is not known. Base qualities are not at hand, and no much larger clone is one base apart. The sample was PBMCs. This chain is built from TRBV5-1 and TRBJ2-1, with TRBD2 matching 13 junction bases. The TCR comes from a girl aged 2 to 10 in good health and CMV-seropositive. The CDR3 region has the sequence CASSWRLAGGDNEQFF. The sequenced DNA is TGCGCCAGCAGCTGGAGACTAGCGGGAGGAGACAATGAGCAGTTCTTC.